This T cell receptor (beta chain) was captured in a study of OX40 agonist ivuxolimab in advanced cancers. On the study more broadly: Patients receiving dose escalation had hepatocellular carcinoma, melanoma, renal cell or head and neck cancer. Under the entry rules, prior anti-PD-1, anti-PD-L1 or anti-CTLA-4 therapy was allowed, and approximately 36% had some.

Findings and caveats of the study: The study found that CD8+ T cells averaged more expanded clones than CD4+. Low normalized T-cell clonal expansion was also seen in some nonresponders.

As to this clone: What it recognizes is unknown.

The assay was immunoSEQ multiplex PCR, and TCRdb's table has in-frame clones only and misses some. The sample records about 32,000 clones, about 92% being singletons. The CDR3 contains 17 residues. Per germline, CDR1 SGHTA and CDR2 FQGNSA. With V trimmed by 5 bases and J by 2 bases, 12 bases remained unmatched. The source of this sequence is an adult with an advanced solid tumor such as melanoma, head and neck, liver or kidney cancer. The chain joins TRBV7-2 to TRBJ2-5; 9 nucleotides agree with TRBD1. The sample in question was CD4+ or CD8+ T cells sorted from blood, obtained in a trial of the OX40 agonist ivuxolimab. CDR3 in amino acids: CASSLPSTGGGQETQYF. The CDR3 nucleotides read TGTGCCAGCAGCCTGCCTTCGACAGGGGGAGGACAAGAGACCCAGTACTTC.